This T cell receptor beta chain originates from a study of blood T cell repertoires in COVID-19. Overall study: Material from acute and convalescent COVID-19 was sourced from the United States, Italy and Spain. PBMCs, B-cell-depleted T cells, or T cells were the source of the cDNA or gDNA that made up the material.

Germline values: CDR1 SEHNR, CDR2 FQNEAQ (reference sequence). CDR3 length: 15 amino acids. The V and J ends lost 2 bases and 1 base, in that order; junction bases with no gene match: 1. Sequencing was performed with immunoSEQ multiplex PCR; in TCRdb, only in-frame clones are kept and a portion is missing. This table holds about 160,000 clones, 90% found once. The V call is TRBV7-9, the J call TRBJ1-4, with 7 bases identical to TRBD1. This clonotype originated in a man aged 60-69 years with active or convalescent COVID-19. The sample consisted of peripheral blood. As DNA, the CDR3 is TGTGCCAGCAGCTTATGGACAGGAACTAATGAAAAACTGTTTTTT. Translation: CASSLWTGTNEKLFF.